Listed below are T cell receptor beta chains from one sample, sequenced in a study of blood T cell repertoires in COVID-19. Repertoires were generated with immunoSEQ multiplex PCR, while TCRdb's copy carries only in-frame clones and drops some. The profile covers 150,000 to 200,000 clones, with 82% appearing a single time and 7.8% taken by the ten largest. The sequenced sample consisted of peripheral blood. These receptors came from a woman aged 60-70 years with COVID-19, enrolled during active disease. Both conserved end residues are part of each CDR3. A D gene is named only where the DNA matches it firmly. A row's size may be missing; if present it is once, few, many or a size class.

clone size	V gene	D gene	J gene	CDR3 protein	CDR3 DNA
.	TRBV7-2	TRBD2	TRBJ2-2	CASTLGGSGGPNGELFF	TGTGCCAGCACCCTAGGGGGTAGCGGGGGGCCTAACGGGGAGCTGTTTTTT
.	TRBV3-1/TRBV3-2	TRBD2	TRBJ2-3	CASSYKGLADRSTDTQYF	TGTGCCAGCAGTTACAAGGGACTAGCGGACCGTAGCACAGATACGCAGTATTTT
.	TRBV6-5	.	TRBJ2-2	CASLLGRDGELFF	TGTGCCTCACTCTTGGGGCGCGACGGGGAGCTGTTTTTT
.	TRBV15	.	TRBJ1-4	CATSRDGGTNEKLFF	TGTGCCACCAGCAGAGATGGGGGCACTAATGAAAAACTGTTTTTT
.	TRBV12-3/TRBV12-4	.	TRBJ1-2	CASTLAYGYTF	TGTGCCAGCACACTTGCCTATGGCTACACCTTC
.	TRBV24-1	.	TRBJ2-2	CATSARYTGELFF	TGTGCCACCAGTGCTCGGTATACCGGGGAGCTGTTTTTT
few	TRBV10-1	.	TRBJ1-6	CASSESILYSPLHF	TGCGCCAGCAGTGAGTCGATCCTATATTCACCCCTCCACTTT
once	TRBV11-1	.	TRBJ2-7	CASSRTEYEQYF	TGTGCCAGCAGCCGGACTGAATACGAGCAGTACTTC
.	TRBV7-8	TRBD2	TRBJ2-3	CASSLEAGGRTDTQYF	TGTGCCAGCAGCTTAGAGGCGGGAGGGCGAACAGATACGCAGTATTTT
.	TRBV10-3	.	TRBJ1-1	CAIRSTRVGGTEAFF	TGTGCCATCAGGTCTACCAGGGTGGGCGGCACTGAAGCTTTCTTT
.	TRBV5-3	TRBD2	TRBJ2-3	CARTKSGTSGRVGDTQYF	TGTGCCAGAACCAAATCCGGGACTAGCGGGAGGGTCGGAGATACGCAGTATTTT
.	TRBV9	TRBD2	TRBJ2-1	CASSSRGEGYNEQFF	TGTGCCAGCAGCTCCCGTGGGGAGGGATACAATGAGCAGTTCTTC
.	TRBV28	TRBD2	TRBJ2-3	CASSQTSGRRLTDTQYF	TGTGCCAGCAGTCAGACTAGCGGGAGGAGATTGACAGATACGCAGTATTTT
.	TRBV28	TRBD1	TRBJ1-5	CASSLGGPGGGQPQHF	TGTGCCAGCAGTTTGGGGGGCCCAGGGGGCGGTCAGCCCCAGCATTTT
.	TRBV7-3	TRBD1	TRBJ2-7	CASSWDRGYEQYF	TGTGCCAGCAGCTGGGACAGGGGCTACGAGCAGTACTTC
.	TRBV5-4	TRBD1	TRBJ2-5	CASSIGQGGQETQYF	TGTGCCAGCAGCATTGGACAGGGCGGGCAAGAGACCCAGTACTTC
.	TRBV7-6	TRBD1	TRBJ1-3	CASSFSTGLKGNTIYF	TGTGCCAGCAGCTTCTCGACAGGGTTAAAGGGAAACACCATATATTTT
.	TRBV28	.	TRBJ1-3	CASSPTGHRSGNTIYF	TGTGCCAGCAGTCCCACCGGACACCGCTCTGGAAACACCATATATTTT
.	TRBV15	TRBD1	TRBJ1-4	CATSPGQGGEKLFF	TGTGCCACCAGCCCAGGACAGGGTGGAGAAAAACTGTTTTTT
.	TRBV2	TRBD2	TRBJ2-5	CASSPRGEETQYF	TGTGCCAGCAGTCCCCGGGGGGAAGAGACCCAGTACTTC
.	TRBV6-5	.	TRBJ2-1	CASSYSSGSYNEQFF	TGTGCCAGCAGTTACTCAAGCGGATCCTACAATGAGCAGTTCTTC
.	TRBV7-6	TRBD1	TRBJ1-3	CASSLIDRGLGGNTIYF	TGTGCCAGCAGCTTAATCGACAGGGGGCTTGGTGGAAACACCATATATTTT
.	TRBV5-4	.	TRBJ2-1	CASSFRGTSSYNEQFF	TGTGCCAGCAGCTTTCGGGGGACGAGCTCCTACAATGAGCAGTTCTTC
.	TRBV28	.	TRBJ2-3	CASSSTGRDTQYF	TGTGCCAGCAGTAGTACAGGGAGAGATACGCAGTATTTT
.	TRBV7-9	.	TRBJ2-7	CASSSPGLKAYEQYF	TGTGCCAGCAGCTCCCCGGGACTGAAGGCCTACGAGCAGTACTTC
once	TRBV3-1/TRBV3-2	TRBD1	TRBJ2-7	CASRGQGFSGGSYEQYF	TGTGCCAGCAGAGGACAGGGGTTCTCAGGGGGCTCCTACGAGCAGTACTTC
.	TRBV19	.	TRBJ2-2	CASSILGVANTGELFF	TGTGCCAGTAGTATCCTAGGAGTTGCCAACACCGGGGAGCTGTTTTTT
.	TRBV5-4	.	TRBJ1-6	CASSGWEDSPLHF	TGTGCCAGCAGCGGTTGGGAGGATTCACCCCTCCACTTT
.	TRBV5-4	TRBD1	TRBJ1-4	CASSSRDRGSTNEKLFF	TGTGCCAGCAGCTCAAGGGACAGGGGGTCGACTAATGAAAAACTGTTTTTT
few	TRBV7-6	.	TRBJ2-2	CASSLPPTTGGLEHTGELFF	TGTGCCAGCAGCCTCCCGCCGACGACAGGGGGACTAGAGCACACCGGGGAGCTGTTTTTT
.	TRBV28	.	TRBJ1-2	CASSIIQVARVGGYTF	TGTGCCAGCAGCATCATTCAAGTTGCGAGGGTCGGTGGCTACACCTTC
.	TRBV4-3	TRBD2	TRBJ2-7	CASSQRASGRYEQYF	TGCGCCAGCAGCCAAAGGGCTAGCGGGAGGTACGAGCAGTACTTC
.	TRBV21-1	.	TRBJ2-1	CASTNGASGYNEQFF	TGTGCCAGCACCAACGGGGCTAGCGGATACAATGAGCAGTTCTTC
.	TRBV6-1	TRBD1	TRBJ2-1	CASSPGQFQGEQFF	TGTGCCAGCAGTCCGGGACAGTTCCAGGGTGAGCAGTTCTTC
.	TRBV27	TRBD2	TRBJ2-4	CASSPRGGRELAKNIQYF	TGTGCCAGCAGCCCCCGAGGCGGGAGGGAGCTAGCCAAAAACATTCAGTACTTC
few	TRBV19	.	TRBJ2-3	CASSLGRTDTQYF	TGTGCCAGTAGTCTAGGTCGGACAGATACGCAGTATTTT
once	TRBV3-1/TRBV3-2	TRBD2	TRBJ2-1	CASSQVAGAYNEQFF	TGTGCCAGCAGCCAAGTAGCGGGCGCCTACAATGAGCAGTTCTTC
.	TRBV27	.	TRBJ2-1	CASSLSGHSHEQFF	TGTGCCAGCAGTTTATCGGGCCACAGCCATGAGCAGTTCTTC
.	TRBV5-6	TRBD2	TRBJ2-1	CASSPPGLAGGGSYNEQFF	TGTGCCAGCAGCCCCCCAGGGCTAGCGGGAGGCGGGTCCTACAATGAGCAGTTCTTC
.	TRBV28	TRBD1	TRBJ2-6	CASRRDRGLSLGSGANVLTF	TGTGCCAGCAGGCGGGACAGGGGCCTTTCCTTGGGCTCTGGGGCCAACGTCCTGACTTTC
few	TRBV7-6	TRBD2	TRBJ2-5	CASSRDYGQETQYF	TGTGCCAGCAGCCGGGACTACGGGCAAGAGACCCAGTACTTC
.	TRBV6-1	.	TRBJ1-6	CASSEAASNSPLHF	TGTGCCAGCAGTGAAGCGGCCTCGAATTCACCCCTCCACTTT
many	TRBV28	.	TRBJ2-1	CASSLRGPVYNEQFF	TGTGCCAGCAGTTTACGAGGGCCCGTTTACAATGAGCAGTTCTTC
.	TRBV4-1	.	TRBJ2-7	CASSQDPAGNSYEQYF	TGCGCCAGCAGCCAAGATCCTGCAGGGAACTCCTACGAGCAGTACTTC
many	TRBV3-1/TRBV3-2	.	TRBJ2-1	CASSQDFRGYNEQFF	TGTGCCAGCAGCCAAGATTTTCGGGGGTACAATGAGCAGTTCTTC
.	TRBV28	.	TRBJ2-7	CASSLSQAPYEQYF	TGTGCCAGCAGTTTATCGCAAGCTCCCTACGAGCAGTACTTC
.	TRBV5-1	.	TRBJ2-5	CASSFKLQGLQTQYF	TGCGCCAGCAGCTTTAAACTACAGGGCCTTCAGACCCAGTACTTC
.	TRBV5-4	.	TRBJ2-3	CASRPDHYSTDTQYF	TGTGCCAGCAGACCCGACCACTATAGCACAGATACGCAGTATTTT
.	TRBV25-1	.	TRBJ1-1	CASRSGGATEAFF	TGTGCCAGCAGGTCAGGAGGAGCCACTGAAGCTTTCTTT
.	TRBV3-1/TRBV3-2	.	TRBJ1-5	CASSRSGDNQPQHF	TGTGCCAGCAGCCGGTCGGGGGACAATCAGCCCCAGCATTTT
.	TRBV7-3	.	TRBJ1-6	CASSRTGRNSPLHF	TGTGCCAGCAGCCGGACGGGAAGAAATTCACCCCTCCACTTT
many	TRBV19	TRBD1	TRBJ2-4	CASSYSTGREYF	TGTGCCAGTAGTTATTCGACAGGGCGGGAGTACTTC
.	TRBV6-5	.	TRBJ2-1	CASQGRSGMDEQFF	TGTGCCTCCCAAGGCCGGTCGGGGATGGATGAGCAGTTCTTC
.	TRBV5-1	TRBD1	TRBJ1-6	CASGSGGTNSPLHF	TGCGCCAGCGGCTCAGGGGGAACGAATTCACCCCTCCACTTT
.	TRBV2	TRBD2	TRBJ2-3	CASSPGLAGFTDTQYF	TGTGCCAGCAGTCCGGGACTAGCGGGATTCACAGATACGCAGTATTTT